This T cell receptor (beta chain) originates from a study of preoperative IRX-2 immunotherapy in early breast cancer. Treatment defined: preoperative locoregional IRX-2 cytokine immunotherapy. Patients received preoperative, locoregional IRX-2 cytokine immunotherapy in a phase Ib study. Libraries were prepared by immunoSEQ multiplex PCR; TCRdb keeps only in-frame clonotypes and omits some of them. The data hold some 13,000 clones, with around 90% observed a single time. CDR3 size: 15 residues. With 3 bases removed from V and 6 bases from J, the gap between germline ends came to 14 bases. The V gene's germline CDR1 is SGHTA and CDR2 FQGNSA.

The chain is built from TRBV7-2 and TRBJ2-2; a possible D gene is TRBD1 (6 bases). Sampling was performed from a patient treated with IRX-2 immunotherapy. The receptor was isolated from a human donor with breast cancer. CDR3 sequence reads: CASSFTGTPAGELFF. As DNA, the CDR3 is TGTGCCAGCAGCTTCACCGGGACACCGGCCGGGGAGCTGTTTTTT.